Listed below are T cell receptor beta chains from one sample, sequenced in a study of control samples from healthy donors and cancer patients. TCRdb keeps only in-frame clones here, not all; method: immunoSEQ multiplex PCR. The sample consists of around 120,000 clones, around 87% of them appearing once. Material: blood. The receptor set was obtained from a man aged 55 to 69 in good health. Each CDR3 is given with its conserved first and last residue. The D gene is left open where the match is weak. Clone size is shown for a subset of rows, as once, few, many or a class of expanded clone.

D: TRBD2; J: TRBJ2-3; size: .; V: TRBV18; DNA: TGTGCCAGCTCACTAAGCGGGGGGAGCACAGATACGCAGTATTTT; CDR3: CASSLSGGSTDTQYF
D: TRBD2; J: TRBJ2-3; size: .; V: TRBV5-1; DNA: TGCGCCAGCAGCTTGAATCCGGGGGGGAGCACAGATACGCAGTATTTT; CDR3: CASSLNPGGSTDTQYF
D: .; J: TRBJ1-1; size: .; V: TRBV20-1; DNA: TGCAGTGCTCCCGGGCCTATTGAAGCTTTCTTT; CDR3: CSAPGPIEAFF
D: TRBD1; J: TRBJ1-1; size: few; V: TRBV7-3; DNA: TGTGCCAGCAGCCTCACAGGGGATAACACTGAAGCTTTCTTT; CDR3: CASSLTGDNTEAFF
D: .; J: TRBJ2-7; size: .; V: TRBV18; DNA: TGTGCCAGCTCAAGTCAGGGTACGTCCTACGAGCAGTACTTC; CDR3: CASSSQGTSYEQYF
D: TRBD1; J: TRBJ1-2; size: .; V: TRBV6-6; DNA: TGTGCCAGCAGCCGATATCGGGACAGGGTCGAAAGCTATGGCTACACCTTC; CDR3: CASSRYRDRVESYGYTF
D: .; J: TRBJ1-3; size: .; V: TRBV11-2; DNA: TGTGCCAGCAGCTCCTTAAGAAGGGACCCTTCTGGAAACACCATATATTTT; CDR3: CASSSLRRDPSGNTIYF
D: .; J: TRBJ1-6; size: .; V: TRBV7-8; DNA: TGTGCCAGCAGCTTAACCGCGATGAGCGGAAATTCACCCCTCCACTTT; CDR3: CASSLTAMSGNSPLHF
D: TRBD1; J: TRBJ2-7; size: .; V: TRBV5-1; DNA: TGCGCCAGCAGCCCACCCCGGGGACAGGGGGCCTACGAGCAGTACTTC; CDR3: CASSPPRGQGAYEQYF
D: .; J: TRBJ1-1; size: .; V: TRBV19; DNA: TGTGCCAGTAGTATACAGGGGAAAATGAACACTGAAGCTTTCTTT; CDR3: CASSIQGKMNTEAFF
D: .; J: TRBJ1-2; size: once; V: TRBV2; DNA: TGTGCCAGCAGTGAAGGGGGGGGCAACAGCTATGGCTACACCTTC; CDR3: CASSEGGGNSYGYTF
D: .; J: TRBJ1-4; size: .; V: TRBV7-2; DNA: TGTGCCAGCAGCTTAGGAACAGTTTTTAATGAAAAACTGTTTTTT; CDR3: CASSLGTVFNEKLFF
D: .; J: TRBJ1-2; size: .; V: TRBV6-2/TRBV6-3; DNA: TGTGCCAGCAGTTACCTACCCGGGAATGGCTACACCTTC; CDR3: CASSYLPGNGYTF
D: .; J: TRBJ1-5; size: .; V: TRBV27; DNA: TGTGCCAGCAGTTTCGCCTCGGCAGGAACATATCAGCCCCAGCATTTT; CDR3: CASSFASAGTYQPQHF
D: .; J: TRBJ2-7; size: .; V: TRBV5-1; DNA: TGCGCCAGTATGGACACGCTCGGGACCGAGCAGTACTTC; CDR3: CASMDTLGTEQYF
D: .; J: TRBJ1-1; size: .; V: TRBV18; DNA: TGTGCCAGCTCACCATTTGTTAGTCAGGTCGACGCTTTCTTT; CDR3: CASSPFVSQVDAFF
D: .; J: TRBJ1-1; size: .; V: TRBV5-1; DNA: TGCGCCAGCAGCTTGGGGGCCGAGGGCTTACAAGCTTTCTTT; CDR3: CASSLGAEGLQAFF
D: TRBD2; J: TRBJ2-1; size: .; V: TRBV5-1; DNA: TGCGCCAGCAGCTTAATAGCGGGGGCCACTTACAATGAGCAGTTCTTC; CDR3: CASSLIAGATYNEQFF
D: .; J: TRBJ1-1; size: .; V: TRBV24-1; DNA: TGTGCCACCAGTGATGGGGGCAAAAGTGGGAAGGGGAATCCGGAAGCTTTCTTT; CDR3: CATSDGGKSGKGNPEAFF
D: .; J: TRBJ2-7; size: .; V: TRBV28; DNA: TGTGCCAGCAGTTTAAGTCTCAGCTACGAGCAGTACTTC; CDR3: CASSLSLSYEQYF
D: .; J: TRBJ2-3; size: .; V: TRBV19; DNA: TGTGCCAGTCAAACGGGGGGCTCGGTGGGTACGCAGTATTTT; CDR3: CASQTGGSVGTQYF
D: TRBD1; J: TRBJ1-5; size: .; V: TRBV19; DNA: TGTGCCAGTAGTGGGGACAGGGTTTCTCAGCCCCAGCATTTT; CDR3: CASSGDRVSQPQHF
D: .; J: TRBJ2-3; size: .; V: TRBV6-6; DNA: TGTGCCAGCAGTTACTCGAGTCACACAGATACGCAGTATTTT; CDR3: CASSYSSHTDTQYF
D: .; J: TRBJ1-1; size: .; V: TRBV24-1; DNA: TGTGCCACCTCGATCGGGACGTCAGCTTTCTTT; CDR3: CATSIGTSAFF
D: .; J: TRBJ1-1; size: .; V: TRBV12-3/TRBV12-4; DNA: TGTGCCAGCAGGGTTGGAGGGGTCACTGAAGCTTTCTTT; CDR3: CASRVGGVTEAFF
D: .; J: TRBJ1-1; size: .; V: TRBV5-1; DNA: TGCGCCAGCAGCCCCCAGGGAATTAGTGAAGCTTTCTTT; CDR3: CASSPQGISEAFF
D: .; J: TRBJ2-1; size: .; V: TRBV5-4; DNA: TGTGCCAGCGGTGAGGGGGGCATCTGGAATGAGCAGTTCTTC; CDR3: CASGEGGIWNEQFF
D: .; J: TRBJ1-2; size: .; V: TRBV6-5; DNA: TGTGCCAGCAGTTACTCGCGACAGAGCTATGGCTACACCTTC; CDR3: CASSYSRQSYGYTF
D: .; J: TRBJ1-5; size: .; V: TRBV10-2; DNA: TGCGCCAGCAGTGATGGGCGAACAGCGAATCAGCCCCAGCATTTT; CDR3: CASSDGRTANQPQHF
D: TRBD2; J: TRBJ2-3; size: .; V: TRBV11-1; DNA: TGTGCCAGCAGCTTAAGGCCCAGCGGGGGGGATACGCAGTATTTT; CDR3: CASSLRPSGGDTQYF
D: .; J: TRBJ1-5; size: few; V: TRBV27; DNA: TGTGCCAGCAGTTTATCGATAAGCCATAGCAATCAGCCCCAGCATTTT; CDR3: CASSLSISHSNQPQHF
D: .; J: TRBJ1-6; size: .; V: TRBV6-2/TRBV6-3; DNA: TGTGCCAGCAGCCCTCCAGGGACGGCAGAAGGAAGTTCACCCCTCCACTTT; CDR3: CASSPPGTAEGSSPLHF
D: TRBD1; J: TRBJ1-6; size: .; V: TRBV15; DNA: TGTGCCACCAGCACCGGACAGGCTAATTCACCCCTCCACTTT; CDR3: CATSTGQANSPLHF